This entry concerns a single T cell receptor beta chain. This specimen belongs to a study of blood T cells in healthy people across ages. Germline V gene sequence: CDR1 SEHNR, CDR2 FQNEAQ (reference sequence). This CDR3 has 13 amino acids. The V end was cut by 7 bases, the J end by 9 bases, with 18 bases between. A second roughly 7 to 11 cycle PCR used barcoded and J-beta primers. CDR3-containing paired-end reads numbering at least 2.5 million came from each sample. TCRdb re-called the 5' RACE reads through MiXCR, storing one row per CDR3 protein. The table records 1,500,000 or so distinct CDR3 sequences, approximately 59% of them present only once.

The chain is built from TRBV7-9 and TRBJ1-2; D may be TRBD1 (6 bases). The receptor comes from a man aged 18-30 years in good health. The specimen sequenced was blood. CDR3 residues: CASTATGTSSYTF. The CDR3 DNA sequence: TGTGCCAGCACCGCGACAGGCACTAGTAGCTACACCTTC.